These 11 T cell receptor beta chains share one sample of origin, sequenced in a study of T cell responses to AZD1222 COVID-19 vaccine. Assay used: immunoSEQ multiplex PCR; TCRdb lists only in-frame clones, some missing. The sample shows roughly 100,000 clones, 91% of them seen only once. Specimen: peripheral blood, collected on day 0 of AZD1222 vaccination. All receptors come from an adult in good health.

The CDR3 spells CASSLGQGARYGYTF. The CDR3 nucleotides are TGTGCCAGCAGTTTGGGACAGGGGGCGCGGTATGGCTACACCTTC. This chain links TRBV28 with TRBJ1-2, with 12 bases that match TRBD1. J lost 5 bases, V lost 3 bases, and 4 bases had no gene match. CDR3 length: 15 amino acids. CDR1 MDHEN and CDR2 SYDVKM come from the germline V gene.

The V gene is TRBV3-1 (or the pseudogene TRBV3-2), the J gene TRBJ2-7; D is undetermined. This CDR3 region has 13 residues. Deletions cut 4 bases from V and 5 bases from J, with 12 bases between. Per germline, CDR1 LGHDT and CDR2 YNNKEL (reference sequence). The CDR3 DNA reads TGTGCCAGCAGCCCCCAATCGCCCAACGAGCAGTACTTC. It translates to CASSPQSPNEQYF.

This chain connects TRBV9 to TRBJ1-3, with 8 bases aligning to TRBD1. Germline V CDR1 and CDR2: SGDLS, YYNGEE. Trimming at V came to 0 bases and at J to 0 bases, leaving 8 bases not matched to a gene. The CDR3 covers 18 residues. The CDR3 is CASSVDPNTGGSGNTIYF. The CDR3 DNA follows: TGTGCCAGCAGCGTAGATCCTAATACAGGGGGCTCTGGAAACACCATATATTTT.

This chain connects TRBV4-1 to TRBJ1-5; possible D gene TRBD1, 6 bases. The CDR3 has 15 residues. The germline CDR1 and CDR2 sequences are MGHRA and YSYEKL. Trimming pared 4 bases from V and 0 bases from J, leaving 10 bases between. CDR3 nucleotides: TGCGCCAGCAGCCCTGGGACAAATAGCAATCAGCCCCAGCATTTT. Protein sequence: CASSPGTNSNQPQHF.

This chain connects TRBV3-1 (or the pseudogene TRBV3-2) to TRBJ1-4; perhaps TRBD1 as D (5 bases). The CDR3 covers 15 residues. Germline CDR1 reads LGHDT; CDR2 reads YNNKEL (reference sequence). The V and J ends lost 1 base and 7 bases respectively, with 13 bases between them. Here the CDR3 reads CASSQVGVRIEKLFF. In DNA, the CDR3 is TGTGCCAGCAGCCAAGTGGGGGTTAGGATTGAAAAACTGTTTTTT.

The CDR3 bases are TGTGCCAGCAGCTTGTTACTAGCGGGAGCAGGGGAGCAGTACTTC. Protein sequence: CASSLLLAGAGEQYF. V and J are TRBV5-5 and TRBJ2-7; 11 nucleotides align to TRBD2. Germline values: CDR1 SGHKS, CDR2 YYEKEE (reference sequence). The J segment lost 7 bases and the V segment lost 1 base, leaving 7 bases of the junction unmatched. This CDR3 spans 15 amino acids.

This clone occurred once. The chain joins TRBV6-1 to TRBJ1-5; D unclear. V shed 3 bases and J shed 4 bases, with 13 bases lying between them. The V gene's germline CDR1 is MNHNS and CDR2 SASEGT. CDR3 length equals 15 residues. The CDR3 protein is CASSDRNRLNQPQHF. The DNA for the CDR3 is TGTGCCAGCAGTGATCGAAACAGATTAAATCAGCCCCAGCATTTT.

The J gene is TRBJ2-4, the V gene TRBV11-2; no reliable D call. This CDR3 is 14 amino acids long. The ends were cut back, 3 bases at V and 0 bases at J, with 6 bases in the middle. Germline V lookup: CDR1 SGHAT, CDR2 FQNNGV. This chain's CDR3 is CASSLYEAKNIQYF. The CDR3 DNA sequence: TGTGCCAGCAGCTTGTATGAAGCCAAAAACATTCAGTACTTC.

The chain combines TRBV6-5 with TRBJ2-7, with 7 bases fitting TRBD2. Germline V gene data show CDR1 as MNHEY and CDR2 as SVGAGI. Germline trimming cut 4 bases from V and 3 bases from J; bases unmatched to any gene: 9. The CDR3 is 15 amino acids. The CDR3 region is CASSSATSWDYEQYF. As DNA, the CDR3 is TGTGCCAGCAGTTCGGCGACTAGCTGGGACTACGAGCAGTACTTC.

The CDR3 here is CASSHRAAGTGTYEQYF. The CDR3 DNA follows: TGCGCCAGCAGCCACAGGGCCGCCGGGACAGGGACCTACGAGCAGTACTTC. This chain uses TRBV5-1 with TRBJ2-7; TRBD1 agrees at 9 bases. The V gene's germline CDR1 is SGHRS and CDR2 YFSETQ. The J segment lost 2 bases and the V segment lost 4 bases, leaving 13 bases of the junction unmatched. The CDR3 loop spans 17 amino acids. Drawing the rest from reference TRBV5-1 and TRBJ2-7, the complete variable domain is KAGVTQTPRYLIKTRGQQVTLSCSPISGHRSVSWYQQTPGQGLQFLFEYFSETQRNKGNFPGRFSGRQFSNSRSEMNVSTLELGDSALYLCASSHRAAGTGTYEQYFGPGTRLTVT.

V is TRBV9 and J is TRBJ2-1, with D perhaps matching TRBD1 or TRBD2 (6 bases each). V was pared by 3 bases and J by 0 bases, with 13 bases between. CDR3 length: 16 residues. Germline V gene data show CDR1 as SGDLS and CDR2 as YYNGEE. The CDR3 sequence is CASSGGAASSYNEQFF. CDR3 bases: TGTGCCAGCAGCGGGGGGGCGGCGAGCTCCTACAATGAGCAGTTCTTC.